Given below is one T cell receptor (beta chain) in context. What it recognizes is unknown. Only in-frame clones appear in the TCRdb table, and some are missing; sequencing was by immunoSEQ multiplex PCR. This table holds 150,000 to 180,000 clones, roughly nine tenths found once. V lost 4 bases and J 2 bases, leaving 13 bases between the germline ends. The length of the CDR3 is 15 residues. CDR1 LGHDT and CDR2 YNNKEL come from the germline V gene (reference sequence). The sample belongs to a study of T cell responses to AZD1222 COVID-19 vaccine. Study-wide results and caveats: Following two doses of AZD1222, Spike-specific TCR breadth and depth rose. Reportedly, nearly half the spike-specific TCRs target unmutated variant regions. Vaccine-associated CD4 TCRs spanned spike, dominant at 160-218 and 743-854. Most donors were white British, females outnumbered males, and clonal diversity was possibly underestimated.

The clonotype comes from an adult in good health. The sequenced sample was peripheral blood, obtained on day 0 of MenACWY control vaccination. V and J are TRBV3-1 (or the pseudogene TRBV3-2) and TRBJ2-3, with a weak D call TRBD2 (6 bases). This CDR3 reads CASSPGAGLTDTQYF. The CDR3 bases are TGTGCCAGCAGCCCGGGAGCAGGGCTCACAGATACGCAGTATTTT.